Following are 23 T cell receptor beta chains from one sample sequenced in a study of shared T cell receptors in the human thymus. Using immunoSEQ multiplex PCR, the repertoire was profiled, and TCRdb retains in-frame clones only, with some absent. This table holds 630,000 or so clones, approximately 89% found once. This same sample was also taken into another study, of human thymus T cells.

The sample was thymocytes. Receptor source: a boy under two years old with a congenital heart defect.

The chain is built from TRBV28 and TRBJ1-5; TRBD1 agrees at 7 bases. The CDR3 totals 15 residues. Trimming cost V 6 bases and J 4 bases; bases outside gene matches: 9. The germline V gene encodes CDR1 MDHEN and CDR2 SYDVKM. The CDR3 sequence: CASRDPGTANQPQHF. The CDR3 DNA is TGTGCCAGCAGGGACCCCGGGACAGCAAATCAGCCCCAGCATTTT.

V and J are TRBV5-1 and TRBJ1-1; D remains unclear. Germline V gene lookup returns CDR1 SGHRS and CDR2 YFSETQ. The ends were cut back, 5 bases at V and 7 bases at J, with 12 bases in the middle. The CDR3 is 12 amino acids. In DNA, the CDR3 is TGCGCCAGCAGGAGGAGGGAAGATGAAGCTTTCTTT. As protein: CASRRREDEAFF.

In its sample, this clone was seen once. CDR3 coding DNA: TGTGCCAGCAGCGAGGTTGGACAGAAAACCTACAATGAGCAGTTCTTC. Translation gives CASSEVGQKTYNEQFF. This chain connects TRBV7-9 to TRBJ2-1; a possible D gene is TRBD1 (6 bases). Germline V lookup: CDR1 SEHNR, CDR2 FQNEAQ (reference sequence). Trimming took 5 bases from V and 2 from J, leaving 16 bases between them. The CDR3 spans 16 residues.

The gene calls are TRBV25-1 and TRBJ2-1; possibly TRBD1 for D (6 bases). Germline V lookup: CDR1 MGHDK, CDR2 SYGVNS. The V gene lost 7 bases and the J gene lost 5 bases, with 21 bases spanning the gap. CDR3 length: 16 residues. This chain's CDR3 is CASIPTRQGKNNEQFF. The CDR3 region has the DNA TGTGCCAGCATACCCACTAGGCAGGGGAAAAACAATGAGCAGTTCTTC. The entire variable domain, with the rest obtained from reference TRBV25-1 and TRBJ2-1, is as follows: EADIYQTPRYLVIGTGKKITLECSQTMGHDKMYWYQQDPGMELHLIHYSYGVNSTEKGDLSSESTVSRIRTEHFPLTLESARPSHTSQYLCASIPTRQGKNNEQFFGPGTRLTVL.

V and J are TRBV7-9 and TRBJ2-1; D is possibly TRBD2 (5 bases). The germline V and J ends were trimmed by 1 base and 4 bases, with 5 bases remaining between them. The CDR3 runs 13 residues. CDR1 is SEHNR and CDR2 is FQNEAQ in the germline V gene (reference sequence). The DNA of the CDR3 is TGTGCCAGCAGCTTAGGACTATACAATGAGCAGTTCTTC. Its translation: CASSLGLYNEQFF.

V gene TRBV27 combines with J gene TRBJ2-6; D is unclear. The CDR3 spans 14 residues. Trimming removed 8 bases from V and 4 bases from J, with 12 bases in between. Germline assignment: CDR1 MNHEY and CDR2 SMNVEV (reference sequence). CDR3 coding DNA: TGTGCCAGCTCCCCAGGTGAGGGGGCCAACGTCCTGACTTTC. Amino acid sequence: CASSPGEGANVLTF.

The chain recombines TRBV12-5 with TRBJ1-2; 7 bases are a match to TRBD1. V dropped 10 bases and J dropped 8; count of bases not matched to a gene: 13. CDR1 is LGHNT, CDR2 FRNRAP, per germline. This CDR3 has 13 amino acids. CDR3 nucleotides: TGTGCTACCCAAAAGACGACAGGGCGGGGCTACACCTTC. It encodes CATQKTTGRGYTF.

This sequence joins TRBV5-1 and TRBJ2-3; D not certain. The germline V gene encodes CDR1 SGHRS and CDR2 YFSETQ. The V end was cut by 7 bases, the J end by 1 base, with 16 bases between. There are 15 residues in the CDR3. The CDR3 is CASYNSSDCTDTQYF. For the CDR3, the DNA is TGCGCCAGCTACAATTCAAGTGATTGCACAGATACGCAGTATTTT.

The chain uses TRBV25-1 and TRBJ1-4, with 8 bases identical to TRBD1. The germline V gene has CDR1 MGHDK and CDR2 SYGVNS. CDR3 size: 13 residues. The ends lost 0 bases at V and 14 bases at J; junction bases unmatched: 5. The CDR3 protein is CASSEYDRGALFF. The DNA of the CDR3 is TGTGCCAGCAGTGAATATGACAGGGGCGCGCTGTTTTTT.

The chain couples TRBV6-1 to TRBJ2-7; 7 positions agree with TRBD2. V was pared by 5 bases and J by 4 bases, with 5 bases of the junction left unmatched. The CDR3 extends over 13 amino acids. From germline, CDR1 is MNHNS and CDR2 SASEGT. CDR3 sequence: CASSLGLIYEQYF. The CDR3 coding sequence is TGTGCCAGCAGTTTGGGACTAATTTACGAGCAGTACTTC.

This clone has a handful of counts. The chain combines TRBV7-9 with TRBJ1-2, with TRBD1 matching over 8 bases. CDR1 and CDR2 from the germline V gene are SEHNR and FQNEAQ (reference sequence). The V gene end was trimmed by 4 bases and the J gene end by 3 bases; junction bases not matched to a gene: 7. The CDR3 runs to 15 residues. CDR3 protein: CASSSDRDPYYGYTF. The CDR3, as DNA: TGTGCCAGCAGCTCGGACAGGGATCCCTACTATGGCTACACCTTC.

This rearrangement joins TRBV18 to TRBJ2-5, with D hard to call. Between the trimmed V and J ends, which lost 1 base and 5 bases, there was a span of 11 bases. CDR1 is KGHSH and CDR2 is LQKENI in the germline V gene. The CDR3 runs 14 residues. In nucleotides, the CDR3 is TGTGCCAGCTCACCACTGCAGGTTGGGGAGACCCAGTACTTC. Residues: CASSPLQVGETQYF.

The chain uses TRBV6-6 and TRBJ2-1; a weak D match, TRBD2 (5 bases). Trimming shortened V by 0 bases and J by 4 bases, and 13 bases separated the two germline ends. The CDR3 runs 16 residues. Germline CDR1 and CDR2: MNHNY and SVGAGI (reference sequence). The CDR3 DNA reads TGTGCCAGCAGTTACTCGAAGAGGGTTTCGTACAATGAGCAGTTCTTC. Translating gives CASSYSKRVSYNEQFF.

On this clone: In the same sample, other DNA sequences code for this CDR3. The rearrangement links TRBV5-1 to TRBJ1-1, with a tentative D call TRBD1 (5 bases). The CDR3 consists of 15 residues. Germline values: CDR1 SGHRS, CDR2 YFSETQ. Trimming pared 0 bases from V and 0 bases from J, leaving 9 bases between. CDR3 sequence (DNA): TGCGCCAGCAGCTTGGGGGGGGGAGTGAACACTGAAGCTTTCTTT. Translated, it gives CASSLGGGVNTEAFF.

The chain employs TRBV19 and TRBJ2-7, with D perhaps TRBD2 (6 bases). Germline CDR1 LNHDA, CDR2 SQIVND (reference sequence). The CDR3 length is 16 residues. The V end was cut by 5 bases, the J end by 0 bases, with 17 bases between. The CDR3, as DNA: TGTGCCAGTAGTCCCCAGGAGGGGAGGAGCTCCTACGAGCAGTACTTC. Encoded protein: CASSPQEGRSSYEQYF.

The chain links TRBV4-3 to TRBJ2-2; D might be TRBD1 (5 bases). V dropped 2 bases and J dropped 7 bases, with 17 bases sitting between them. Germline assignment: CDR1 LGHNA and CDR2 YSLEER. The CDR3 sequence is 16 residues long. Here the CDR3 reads CASSQPRSPGNGELFF. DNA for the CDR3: TGCGCCAGCAGCCAACCTCGAAGTCCAGGGAACGGGGAGCTGTTTTTT.

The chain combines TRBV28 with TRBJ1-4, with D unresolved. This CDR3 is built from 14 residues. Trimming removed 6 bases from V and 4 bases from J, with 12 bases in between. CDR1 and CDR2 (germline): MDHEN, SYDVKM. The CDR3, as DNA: TGTGCCAGCAGGTTTTCCCCCGGTAATGAAAAACTGTTTTTT. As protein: CASRFSPGNEKLFF.

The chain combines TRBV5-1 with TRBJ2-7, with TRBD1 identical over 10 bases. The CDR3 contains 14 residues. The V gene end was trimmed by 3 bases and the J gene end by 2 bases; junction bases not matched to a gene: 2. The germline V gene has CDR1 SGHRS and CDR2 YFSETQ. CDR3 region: CASSWGTGAYEQYF. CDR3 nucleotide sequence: TGCGCCAGCAGCTGGGGGACAGGGGCCTACGAGCAGTACTTC.

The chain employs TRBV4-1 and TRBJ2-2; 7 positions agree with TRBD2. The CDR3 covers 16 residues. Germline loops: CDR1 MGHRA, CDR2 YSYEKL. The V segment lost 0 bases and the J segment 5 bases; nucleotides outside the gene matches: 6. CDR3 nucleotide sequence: TGCGCCAGCAGCCAAGAAGGGAGGGAAGGGACCGGGGAGCTGTTTTTT. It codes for CASSQEGREGTGELFF.

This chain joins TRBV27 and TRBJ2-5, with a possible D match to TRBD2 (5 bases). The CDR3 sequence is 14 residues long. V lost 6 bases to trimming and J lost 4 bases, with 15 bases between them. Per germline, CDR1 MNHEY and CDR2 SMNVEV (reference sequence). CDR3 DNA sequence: TGTGCCAGCAGCCTAGAGGGCGCAGGAGAGACCCAGTACTTC. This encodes CASSLEGAGETQYF.

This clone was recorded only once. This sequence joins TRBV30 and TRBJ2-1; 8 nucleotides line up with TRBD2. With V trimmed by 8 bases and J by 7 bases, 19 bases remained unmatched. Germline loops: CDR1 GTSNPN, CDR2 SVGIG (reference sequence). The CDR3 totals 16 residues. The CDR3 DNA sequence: TGTGCCGGATCACCGCTCGCGGGGGGCGAGATGAATGAGCAGTTCTTC. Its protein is CAGSPLAGGEMNEQFF. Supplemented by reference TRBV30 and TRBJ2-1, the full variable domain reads SQTIHQWPATLVQPVGSPLSLECTVEGTSNPNLYWYRQAAGRGLQLLFYSVGIGQISSEVPQNLSASRPQDRQFILSSKKLLLSDSGFYLCAGSPLAGGEMNEQFFGPGTRLTVL.

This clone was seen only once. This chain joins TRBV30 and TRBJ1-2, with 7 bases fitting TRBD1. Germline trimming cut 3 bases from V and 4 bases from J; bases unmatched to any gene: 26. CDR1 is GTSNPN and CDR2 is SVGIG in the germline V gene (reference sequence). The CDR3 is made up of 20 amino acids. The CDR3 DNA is TGTGCCTGGAGATTGTTAGGCATCAAGGGACAGCGTTATCCGCTCTATGGCTACACCTTC. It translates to CAWRLLGIKGQRYPLYGYTF. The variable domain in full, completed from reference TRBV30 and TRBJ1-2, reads SQTIHQWPATLVQPVGSPLSLECTVEGTSNPNLYWYRQAAGRGLQLLFYSVGIGQISSEVPQNLSASRPQDRQFILSSKKLLLSDSGFYLCAWRLLGIKGQRYPLYGYTFGSGTRLTVV.

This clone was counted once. CDR3 loop: CASSSLPGRVLEKLFF. The CDR3 DNA sequence: TGTGCCAGCAGTTCCCTCCCAGGCAGGGTCCTGGAAAAACTGTTTTTT. The rearrangement joins TRBV28 to TRBJ1-4; the D gene is possibly TRBD1 (5 bases). Germline lookup yields CDR1 MDHEN and CDR2 SYDVKM. Trimming took off 4 bases at V and 8 bases at J, with 20 bases between the two ends. CDR3 length: 16 amino acids.